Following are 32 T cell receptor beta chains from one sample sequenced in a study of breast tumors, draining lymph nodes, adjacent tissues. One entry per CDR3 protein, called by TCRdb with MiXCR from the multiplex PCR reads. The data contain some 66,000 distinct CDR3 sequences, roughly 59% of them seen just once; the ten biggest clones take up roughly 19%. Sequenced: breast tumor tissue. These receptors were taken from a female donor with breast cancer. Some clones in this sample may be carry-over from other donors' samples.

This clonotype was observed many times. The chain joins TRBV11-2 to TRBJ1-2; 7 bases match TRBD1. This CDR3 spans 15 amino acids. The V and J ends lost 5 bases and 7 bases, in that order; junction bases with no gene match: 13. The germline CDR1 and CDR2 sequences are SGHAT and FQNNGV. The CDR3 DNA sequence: TGTGCCAGCAGCCCCCAGGCTCACAGGGGAGGTGGCTACACCTTC. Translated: CASSPQAHRGGGYTF.

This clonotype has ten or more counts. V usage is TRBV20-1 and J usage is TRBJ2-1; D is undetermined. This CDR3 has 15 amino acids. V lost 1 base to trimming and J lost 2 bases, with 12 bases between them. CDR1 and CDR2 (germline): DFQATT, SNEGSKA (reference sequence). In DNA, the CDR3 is TGCAGTGCTAGAGGCATACGTGGCACCTACAATGAGCAGTTCTTC. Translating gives CSARGIRGTYNEQFF.

The CDR3: CASSFLDRGLKTQYF. CDR3 DNA: TGTGCCAGCAGCTTTCTGGACAGGGGGCTCAAGACCCAGTACTTC. The gene calls are TRBV5-6 and TRBJ2-5; TRBD1 agrees at 11 bases. The CDR3 consists of 15 residues. After removal of 2 bases from V and 6 bases from J, the junction contained 6 bases not matched to a gene. Per the germline V gene, CDR1 is SGHDT and CDR2 is YYEEEE.

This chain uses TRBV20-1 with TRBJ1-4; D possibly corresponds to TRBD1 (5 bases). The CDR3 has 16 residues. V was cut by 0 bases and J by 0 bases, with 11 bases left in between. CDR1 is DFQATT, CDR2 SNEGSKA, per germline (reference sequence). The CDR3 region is CSARDPGRTTNEKLFF. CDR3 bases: TGCAGTGCTAGAGATCCAGGGAGAACAACTAATGAAAAACTGTTTTTT.

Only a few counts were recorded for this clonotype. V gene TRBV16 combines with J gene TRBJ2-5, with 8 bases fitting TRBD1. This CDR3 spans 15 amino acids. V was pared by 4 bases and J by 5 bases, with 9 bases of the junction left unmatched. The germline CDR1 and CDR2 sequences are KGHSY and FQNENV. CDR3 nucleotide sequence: TGTGCCAGCAGCCGCAACACAGGGGGATCCGAGACCCAGTACTTC. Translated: CASSRNTGGSETQYF.

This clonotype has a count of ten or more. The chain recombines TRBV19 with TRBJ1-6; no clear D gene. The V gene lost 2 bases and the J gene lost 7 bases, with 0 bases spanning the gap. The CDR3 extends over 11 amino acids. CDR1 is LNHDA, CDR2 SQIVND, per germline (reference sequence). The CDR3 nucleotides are TGTGCCAGTAGTATAAATTCACCCCTCCACTTT. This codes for CASSINSPLHF.

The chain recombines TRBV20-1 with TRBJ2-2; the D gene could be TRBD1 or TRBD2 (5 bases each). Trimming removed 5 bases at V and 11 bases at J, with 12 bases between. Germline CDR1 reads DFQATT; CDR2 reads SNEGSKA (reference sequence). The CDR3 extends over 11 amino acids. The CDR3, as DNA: TGCAGTGCTCGTGGGACCGTCGAGCTGTTTTTT. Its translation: CSARGTVELFF.

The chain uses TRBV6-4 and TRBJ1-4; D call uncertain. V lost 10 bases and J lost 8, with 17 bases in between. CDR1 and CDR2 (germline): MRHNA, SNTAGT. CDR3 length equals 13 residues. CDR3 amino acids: CAIPGVRGEKLFF. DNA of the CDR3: TGTGCCATCCCTGGGGTGCGAGGGGAAAAACTGTTTTTT.

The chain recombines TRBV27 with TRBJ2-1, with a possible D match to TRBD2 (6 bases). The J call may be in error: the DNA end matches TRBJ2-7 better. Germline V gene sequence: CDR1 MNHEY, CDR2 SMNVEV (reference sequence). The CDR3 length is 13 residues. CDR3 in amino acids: CASSGGNDNEQYF. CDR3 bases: TGTGCCAGCAGTGGGGGGAACGACAATGAGCAGTACTTC.

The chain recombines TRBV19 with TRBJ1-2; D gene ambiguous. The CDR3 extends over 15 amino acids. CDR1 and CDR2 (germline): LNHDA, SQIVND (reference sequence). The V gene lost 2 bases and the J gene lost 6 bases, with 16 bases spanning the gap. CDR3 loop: CASSILGGLVDGYTF. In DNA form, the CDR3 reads TGTGCCAGTAGTATACTCGGAGGGCTCGTGGATGGCTACACCTTC.

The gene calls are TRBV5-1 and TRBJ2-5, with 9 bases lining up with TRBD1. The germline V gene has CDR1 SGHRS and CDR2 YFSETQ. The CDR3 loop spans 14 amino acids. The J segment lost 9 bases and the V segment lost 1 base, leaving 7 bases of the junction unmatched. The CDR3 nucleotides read TGCGCCAGCAGCTTGACAGGGGGCGATCACCCCCAGTACTTC. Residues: CASSLTGGDHPQYF.

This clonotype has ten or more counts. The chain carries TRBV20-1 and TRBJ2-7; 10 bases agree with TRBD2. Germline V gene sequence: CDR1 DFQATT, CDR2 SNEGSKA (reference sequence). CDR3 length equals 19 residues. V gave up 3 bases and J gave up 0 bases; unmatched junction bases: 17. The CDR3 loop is CSASPPSGGHSFNSYEQYF. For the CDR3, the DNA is TGCAGTGCTAGTCCACCTAGCGGGGGTCACTCTTTCAACTCCTACGAGCAGTACTTC.

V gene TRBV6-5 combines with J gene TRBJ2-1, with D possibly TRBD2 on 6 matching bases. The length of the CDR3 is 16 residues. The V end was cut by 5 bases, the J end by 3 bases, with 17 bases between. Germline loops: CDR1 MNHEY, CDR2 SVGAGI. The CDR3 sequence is CASSAGSNYGYNEQFF. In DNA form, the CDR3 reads TGTGCCAGCAGTGCCGGGAGTAACTATGGCTACAATGAGCAGTTCTTC.

CDR3 amino acids: CASSLAEVGFGNGYTF. CDR3 coding DNA: TGTGCCAGCAGCTTAGCCGAGGTCGGGTTCGGAAATGGCTACACCTTC. The rearrangement uses TRBV13 and TRBJ1-2; D unresolved. The germline V and J ends were trimmed by 1 base and 6 bases, with 18 bases remaining between them. Germline loops: CDR1 PRHDT, CDR2 FYEKMQ (reference sequence). The CDR3 has 16 amino acids.

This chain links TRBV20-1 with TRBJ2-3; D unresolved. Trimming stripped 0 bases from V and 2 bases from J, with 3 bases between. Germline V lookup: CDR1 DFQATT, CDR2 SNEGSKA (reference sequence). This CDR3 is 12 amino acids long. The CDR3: CSAREATDTQYF. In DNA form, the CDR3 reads TGCAGTGCTAGAGAAGCCACAGATACGCAGTATTTT.

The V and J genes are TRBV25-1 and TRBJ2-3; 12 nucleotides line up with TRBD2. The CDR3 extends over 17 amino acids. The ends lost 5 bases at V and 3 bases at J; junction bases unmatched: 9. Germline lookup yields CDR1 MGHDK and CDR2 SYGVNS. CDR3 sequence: CASSRLAGVRGTDTQYF. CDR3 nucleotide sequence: TGTGCCAGCAGTCGACTAGCGGGAGTTCGAGGAACAGATACGCAGTATTTT.

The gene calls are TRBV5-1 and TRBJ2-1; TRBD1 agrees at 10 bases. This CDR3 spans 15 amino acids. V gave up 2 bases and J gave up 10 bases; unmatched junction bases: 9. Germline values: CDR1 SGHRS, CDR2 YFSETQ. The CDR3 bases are TGCGCCAGCAGCTTCGACAGGGGGCAGGGAGGGGAGCAGTTCTTC. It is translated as CASSFDRGQGGEQFF. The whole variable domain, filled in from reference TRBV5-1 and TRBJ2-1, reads KAGVTQTPRYLIKTRGQQVTLSCSPISGHRSVSWYQQTPGQGLQFLFEYFSETQRNKGNFPGRFSGRQFSNSRSEMNVSTLELGDSALYLCASSFDRGQGGEQFFGPGTRLTVL.

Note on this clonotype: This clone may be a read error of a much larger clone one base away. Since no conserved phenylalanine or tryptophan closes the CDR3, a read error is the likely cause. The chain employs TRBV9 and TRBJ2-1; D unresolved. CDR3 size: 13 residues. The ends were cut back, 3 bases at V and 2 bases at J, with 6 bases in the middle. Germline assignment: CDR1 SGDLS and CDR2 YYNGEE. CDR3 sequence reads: CASSGRAYNEQFS. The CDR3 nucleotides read TGTGCCAGCAGCGGCCGGGCCTACAATGAGCAGTTCTCC.

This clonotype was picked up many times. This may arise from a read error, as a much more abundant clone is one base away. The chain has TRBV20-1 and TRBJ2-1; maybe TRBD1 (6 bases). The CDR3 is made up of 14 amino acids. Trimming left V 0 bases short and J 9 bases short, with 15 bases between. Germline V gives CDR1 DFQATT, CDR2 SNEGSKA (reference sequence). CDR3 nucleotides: TGCAGTGCTAGAGAAACAGGGCTGGTTACTGAGCAGTTCTTC. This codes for CSARETGLVTEQFF.

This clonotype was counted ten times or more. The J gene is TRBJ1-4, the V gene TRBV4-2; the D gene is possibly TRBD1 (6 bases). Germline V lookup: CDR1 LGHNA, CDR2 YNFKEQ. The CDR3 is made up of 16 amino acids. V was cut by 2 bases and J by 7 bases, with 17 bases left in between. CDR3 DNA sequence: TGTGCCAGCAGCCAAAGAACACGGGGGGCGGGTGAAAAACTGTTTTTT. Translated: CASSQRTRGAGEKLFF.

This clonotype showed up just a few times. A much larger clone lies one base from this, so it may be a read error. In nucleotides, the CDR3 is TGTGCCAGCACAACGGGGGGCCGAGAGACCCAGTGCTTC. Translating it yields CASTTGGRETQCF. The V gene is TRBV6-1, the J gene TRBJ2-5; a weak D match, TRBD2 (7 bases). Germline V CDR1 and CDR2: MNHNS, SASEGT. CDR3 size: 13 residues.

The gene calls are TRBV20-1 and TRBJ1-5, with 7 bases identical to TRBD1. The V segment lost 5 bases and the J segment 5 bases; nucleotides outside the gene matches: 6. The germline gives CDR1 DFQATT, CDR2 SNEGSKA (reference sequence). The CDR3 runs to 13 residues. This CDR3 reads CSALNRGDQPQHF. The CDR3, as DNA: TGCAGTGCTTTGAACAGGGGTGATCAGCCCCAGCATTTT.

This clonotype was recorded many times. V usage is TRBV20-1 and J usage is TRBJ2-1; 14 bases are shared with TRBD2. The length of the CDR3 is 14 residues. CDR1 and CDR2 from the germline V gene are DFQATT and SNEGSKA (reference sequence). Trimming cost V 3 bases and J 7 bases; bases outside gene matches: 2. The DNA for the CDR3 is TGCAGTGCTAGGGGACTAGCGGGAGTGAATGAGCAGTTCTTC. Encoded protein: CSARGLAGVNEQFF.

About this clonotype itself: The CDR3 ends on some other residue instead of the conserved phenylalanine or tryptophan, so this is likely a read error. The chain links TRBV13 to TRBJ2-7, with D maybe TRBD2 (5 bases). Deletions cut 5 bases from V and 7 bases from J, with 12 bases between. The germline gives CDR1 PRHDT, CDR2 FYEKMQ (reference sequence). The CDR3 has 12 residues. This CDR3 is CASSLRGLEQYS. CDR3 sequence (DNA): TGTGCCAGCAGCCTGCGAGGGCTAGAGCAGTACTCC.

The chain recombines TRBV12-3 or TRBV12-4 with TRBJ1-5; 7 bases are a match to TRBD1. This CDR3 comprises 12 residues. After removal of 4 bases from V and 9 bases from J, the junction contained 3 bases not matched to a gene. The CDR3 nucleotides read TGTGCCAGCAGTTCCAACAGGGGGCCCCAGCATTTT. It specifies CASSSNRGPQHF.

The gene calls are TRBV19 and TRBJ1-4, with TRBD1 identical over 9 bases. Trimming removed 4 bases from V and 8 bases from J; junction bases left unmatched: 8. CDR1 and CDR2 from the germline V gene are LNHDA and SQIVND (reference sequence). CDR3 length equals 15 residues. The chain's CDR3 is CASSSTGGSGEKLFF. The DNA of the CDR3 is TGTGCCAGTAGTAGCACAGGGGGCAGCGGGGAAAAACTGTTTTTT.

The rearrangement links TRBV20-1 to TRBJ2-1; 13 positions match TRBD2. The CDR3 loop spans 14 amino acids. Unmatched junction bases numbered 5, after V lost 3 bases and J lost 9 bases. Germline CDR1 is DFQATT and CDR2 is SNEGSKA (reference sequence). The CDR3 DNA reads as TGCAGTGCTAGTCGGACTAGCGGGGGAAGTGAGCAGTTCTTC. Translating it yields CSASRTSGGSEQFF.

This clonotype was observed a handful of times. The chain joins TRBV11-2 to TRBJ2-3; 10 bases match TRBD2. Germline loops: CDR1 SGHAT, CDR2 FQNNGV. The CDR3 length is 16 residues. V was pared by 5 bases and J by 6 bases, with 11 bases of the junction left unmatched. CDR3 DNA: TGTGCCAGCAGCGCCCGGCTAGCGGGAGCGGCTGATACGCAGTATTTT. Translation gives CASSARLAGAADTQYF.

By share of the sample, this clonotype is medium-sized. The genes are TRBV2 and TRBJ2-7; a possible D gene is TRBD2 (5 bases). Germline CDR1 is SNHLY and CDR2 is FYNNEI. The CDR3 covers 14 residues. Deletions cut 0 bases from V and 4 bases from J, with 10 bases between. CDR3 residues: CASSEALRGYEQYF. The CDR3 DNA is TGTGCCAGCAGTGAAGCGCTTCGGGGATACGAGCAGTACTTC. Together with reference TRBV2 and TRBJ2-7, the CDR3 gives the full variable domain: EPEVTQTPSHQVTQMGQEVILRCVPISNHLYFYWYRQILGQKVEFLVSFYNNEISEKSEIFDDQFSVERPDGSNFTLKIRSTKLEDSAMYFCASSEALRGYEQYFGPGTRLTVT.

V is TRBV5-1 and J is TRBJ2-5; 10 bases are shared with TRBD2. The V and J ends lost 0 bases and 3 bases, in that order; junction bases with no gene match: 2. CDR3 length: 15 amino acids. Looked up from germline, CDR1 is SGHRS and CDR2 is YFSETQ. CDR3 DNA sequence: TGCGCCAGCAGCTTGGGTAGCGGGAGGAAAGAGACCCAGTACTTC. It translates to CASSLGSGRKETQYF.

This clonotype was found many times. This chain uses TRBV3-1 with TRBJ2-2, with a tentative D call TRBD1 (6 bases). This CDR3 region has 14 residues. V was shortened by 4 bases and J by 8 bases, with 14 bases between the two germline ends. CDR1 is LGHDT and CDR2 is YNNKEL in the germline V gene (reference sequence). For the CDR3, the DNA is TGTGCCAGCAGCCGGGACACGGCAGAGGGGGAGCTGTTTTTT. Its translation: CASSRDTAEGELFF. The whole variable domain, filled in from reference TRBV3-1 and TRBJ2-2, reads DTAVSQTPKYLVTQMGNDKSIKCEQNLGHDTMYWYKQDSKKFLKIMFSYNNKELIINETVPNRFSPKSPDKAHLNLHINSLELGDSAVYFCASSRDTAEGELFFGEGSRLTVL.

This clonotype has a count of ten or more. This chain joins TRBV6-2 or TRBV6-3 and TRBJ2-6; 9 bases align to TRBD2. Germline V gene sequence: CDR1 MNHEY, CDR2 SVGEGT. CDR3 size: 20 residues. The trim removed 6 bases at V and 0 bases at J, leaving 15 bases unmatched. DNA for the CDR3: TGTGCCAGCAGACCCCCGCTAGCTAGCGGGGTAAGCTCTGGGGCCAACGTCCTGACTTTC. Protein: CASRPPLASGVSSGANVLTF.